This T cell receptor beta chain appears in the sequencing data of a study of blood T cells in healthy people across ages. Study-level results: Those diversity estimates obtained from one million T cells were thought to be underestimates. Naive CD4+ cells and diversity were both higher in long-lived donors than in aged donors.

CDR1 and CDR2 from the germline V gene are SQVTM and ANQGSEA. V was pared by 2 bases and J by 3 bases, with 12 bases of the junction left unmatched. CDR3 length equals 16 residues. With respect to this clonotype: Its antigen is as yet unknown.

Primed by a sample-barcoded 5' primer and a J-beta primer mix, a second PCR proceeded for about 6 to 11 cycles. Every single cDNA molecule received a tag from a template-switch adaptor with 12 random nucleotides. There were at least 3 million CDR3-containing paired-end reads obtained from each sample. MiXCR, applied by TCRdb to the 5' RACE reads, yields one record per CDR3 protein. The table lists 650,000 to 950,000 distinct CDR3 sequences, roughly 44% of them singletons. The source of this sequence is a man between 60 and 75 years old in good health. The chain links TRBV29-1 to TRBJ2-7, with 8 positions matching TRBD1. Input material: blood. In nucleotides, the CDR3 is TGCAGCGTTGAATTTGGTGGACAGGGCGGGATCTACGAGCAGTACTTC. Translating it yields CSVEFGGQGGIYEQYF.